This T cell receptor (beta chain) emerged from a study of blood T cell repertoires in COVID-19. Study-level background: COVID-19 samples collected from the United States, Italy and Spain covered acute and convalescent phases. PBMCs, B-cell-depleted T cells, or T cells were the source of the cDNA or gDNA that made up the material.

The authors' processing: The authors estimated nucleated cell counts from reference gene primer amplification. Generated by immunoSEQ multiplex PCR, the TCRdb table keeps only in-frame clones and is missing some. That table is the source of V, J and clone size, and D and trimming were worked out from the DNA. In the table there are around 280,000 clones, 85% to 90% of which are singletons. It was during active infection that Seattle patients were enrolled and then longitudinally followed. The sequenced material came from peripheral blood. The sequence came from a young woman with COVID-19, enrolled during active disease.

As DNA, the CDR3 is TGTGCCATCAGTCCCGGGGGACAGGACTATGGCTACACCTTC. Its translation: CAISPGGQDYGYTF. The chain uses TRBV10-3 and TRBJ1-2, with 8 nucleotides matching TRBD1. The length of the CDR3 is 14 residues. With 5 bases clipped from V and 3 bases from J, the junction kept 5 bases outside the gene matches. CDR1 ENHRY and CDR2 SYGVKD come from the germline V gene.